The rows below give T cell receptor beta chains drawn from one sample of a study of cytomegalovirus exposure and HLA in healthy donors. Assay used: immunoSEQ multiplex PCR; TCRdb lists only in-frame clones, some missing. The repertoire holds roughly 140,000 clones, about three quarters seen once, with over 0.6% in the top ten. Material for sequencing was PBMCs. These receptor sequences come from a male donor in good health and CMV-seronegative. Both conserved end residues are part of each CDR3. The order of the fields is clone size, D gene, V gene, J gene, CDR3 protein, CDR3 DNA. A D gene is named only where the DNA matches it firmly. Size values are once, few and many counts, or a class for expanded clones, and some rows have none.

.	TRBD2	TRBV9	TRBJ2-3	CASSGLAGGHTDTQYF	TGTGCCAGCAGCGGATTAGCGGGAGGGCACACAGATACGCAGTATTTT
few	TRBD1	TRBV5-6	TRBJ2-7	CASSSTGTGNMHEQYF	TGTGCCAGCAGCTCTACCGGGACAGGGAATATGCACGAGCAGTACTTC
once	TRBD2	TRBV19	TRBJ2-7	CASSISGGARGEQYF	TGTGCCAGTAGTATTAGCGGGGGCGCCCGGGGCGAGCAGTACTTC
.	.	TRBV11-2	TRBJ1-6	CASSLRGGMGNSPLHF	TGTGCCAGCAGCTTAAGGGGGGGCATGGGTAATTCACCCCTCCACTTT
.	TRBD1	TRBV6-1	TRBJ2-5	CASSENLGTGETQYF	TGTGCCAGCAGTGAAAATCTCGGGACAGGAGAGACCCAGTACTTC
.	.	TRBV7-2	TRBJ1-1	CASSLAAGYTEAFF	TGTGCCAGCAGCTTAGCGGCAGGCTACACTGAAGCTTTCTTT
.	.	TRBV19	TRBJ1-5	CATAHRGAEQPQHF	TGTGCCACCGCACACCGGGGGGCGGAGCAGCCCCAGCATTTT
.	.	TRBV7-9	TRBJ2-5	CASSPSGETQYF	TGTGCCAGCAGCCCCTCCGGGGAGACCCAGTACTTC
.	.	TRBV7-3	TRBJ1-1	CASSYLGGTEAFF	TGTGCCAGCAGCTACCTCGGGGGTACTGAAGCTTTCTTT
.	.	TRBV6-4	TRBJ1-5	CASSPEAGFNQPQHF	TGTGCCAGCAGTCCTGAGGCGGGTTTCAATCAGCCCCAGCATTTT
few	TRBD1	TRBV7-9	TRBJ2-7	CASSLVSYGTGDSYEQYF	TGTGCCAGCAGCTTAGTGTCTTACGGGACAGGGGATTCCTACGAGCAGTACTTC
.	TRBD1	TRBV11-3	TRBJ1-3	CASSPGQVRTGNTIYF	TGTGCCAGCAGCCCCGGACAGGTCCGAACTGGAAACACCATATATTTT
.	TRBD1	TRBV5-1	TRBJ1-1	CASSLGTGDYGTEAFF	TGCGCCAGCAGCTTGGGGACAGGGGATTATGGTACTGAAGCTTTCTTT